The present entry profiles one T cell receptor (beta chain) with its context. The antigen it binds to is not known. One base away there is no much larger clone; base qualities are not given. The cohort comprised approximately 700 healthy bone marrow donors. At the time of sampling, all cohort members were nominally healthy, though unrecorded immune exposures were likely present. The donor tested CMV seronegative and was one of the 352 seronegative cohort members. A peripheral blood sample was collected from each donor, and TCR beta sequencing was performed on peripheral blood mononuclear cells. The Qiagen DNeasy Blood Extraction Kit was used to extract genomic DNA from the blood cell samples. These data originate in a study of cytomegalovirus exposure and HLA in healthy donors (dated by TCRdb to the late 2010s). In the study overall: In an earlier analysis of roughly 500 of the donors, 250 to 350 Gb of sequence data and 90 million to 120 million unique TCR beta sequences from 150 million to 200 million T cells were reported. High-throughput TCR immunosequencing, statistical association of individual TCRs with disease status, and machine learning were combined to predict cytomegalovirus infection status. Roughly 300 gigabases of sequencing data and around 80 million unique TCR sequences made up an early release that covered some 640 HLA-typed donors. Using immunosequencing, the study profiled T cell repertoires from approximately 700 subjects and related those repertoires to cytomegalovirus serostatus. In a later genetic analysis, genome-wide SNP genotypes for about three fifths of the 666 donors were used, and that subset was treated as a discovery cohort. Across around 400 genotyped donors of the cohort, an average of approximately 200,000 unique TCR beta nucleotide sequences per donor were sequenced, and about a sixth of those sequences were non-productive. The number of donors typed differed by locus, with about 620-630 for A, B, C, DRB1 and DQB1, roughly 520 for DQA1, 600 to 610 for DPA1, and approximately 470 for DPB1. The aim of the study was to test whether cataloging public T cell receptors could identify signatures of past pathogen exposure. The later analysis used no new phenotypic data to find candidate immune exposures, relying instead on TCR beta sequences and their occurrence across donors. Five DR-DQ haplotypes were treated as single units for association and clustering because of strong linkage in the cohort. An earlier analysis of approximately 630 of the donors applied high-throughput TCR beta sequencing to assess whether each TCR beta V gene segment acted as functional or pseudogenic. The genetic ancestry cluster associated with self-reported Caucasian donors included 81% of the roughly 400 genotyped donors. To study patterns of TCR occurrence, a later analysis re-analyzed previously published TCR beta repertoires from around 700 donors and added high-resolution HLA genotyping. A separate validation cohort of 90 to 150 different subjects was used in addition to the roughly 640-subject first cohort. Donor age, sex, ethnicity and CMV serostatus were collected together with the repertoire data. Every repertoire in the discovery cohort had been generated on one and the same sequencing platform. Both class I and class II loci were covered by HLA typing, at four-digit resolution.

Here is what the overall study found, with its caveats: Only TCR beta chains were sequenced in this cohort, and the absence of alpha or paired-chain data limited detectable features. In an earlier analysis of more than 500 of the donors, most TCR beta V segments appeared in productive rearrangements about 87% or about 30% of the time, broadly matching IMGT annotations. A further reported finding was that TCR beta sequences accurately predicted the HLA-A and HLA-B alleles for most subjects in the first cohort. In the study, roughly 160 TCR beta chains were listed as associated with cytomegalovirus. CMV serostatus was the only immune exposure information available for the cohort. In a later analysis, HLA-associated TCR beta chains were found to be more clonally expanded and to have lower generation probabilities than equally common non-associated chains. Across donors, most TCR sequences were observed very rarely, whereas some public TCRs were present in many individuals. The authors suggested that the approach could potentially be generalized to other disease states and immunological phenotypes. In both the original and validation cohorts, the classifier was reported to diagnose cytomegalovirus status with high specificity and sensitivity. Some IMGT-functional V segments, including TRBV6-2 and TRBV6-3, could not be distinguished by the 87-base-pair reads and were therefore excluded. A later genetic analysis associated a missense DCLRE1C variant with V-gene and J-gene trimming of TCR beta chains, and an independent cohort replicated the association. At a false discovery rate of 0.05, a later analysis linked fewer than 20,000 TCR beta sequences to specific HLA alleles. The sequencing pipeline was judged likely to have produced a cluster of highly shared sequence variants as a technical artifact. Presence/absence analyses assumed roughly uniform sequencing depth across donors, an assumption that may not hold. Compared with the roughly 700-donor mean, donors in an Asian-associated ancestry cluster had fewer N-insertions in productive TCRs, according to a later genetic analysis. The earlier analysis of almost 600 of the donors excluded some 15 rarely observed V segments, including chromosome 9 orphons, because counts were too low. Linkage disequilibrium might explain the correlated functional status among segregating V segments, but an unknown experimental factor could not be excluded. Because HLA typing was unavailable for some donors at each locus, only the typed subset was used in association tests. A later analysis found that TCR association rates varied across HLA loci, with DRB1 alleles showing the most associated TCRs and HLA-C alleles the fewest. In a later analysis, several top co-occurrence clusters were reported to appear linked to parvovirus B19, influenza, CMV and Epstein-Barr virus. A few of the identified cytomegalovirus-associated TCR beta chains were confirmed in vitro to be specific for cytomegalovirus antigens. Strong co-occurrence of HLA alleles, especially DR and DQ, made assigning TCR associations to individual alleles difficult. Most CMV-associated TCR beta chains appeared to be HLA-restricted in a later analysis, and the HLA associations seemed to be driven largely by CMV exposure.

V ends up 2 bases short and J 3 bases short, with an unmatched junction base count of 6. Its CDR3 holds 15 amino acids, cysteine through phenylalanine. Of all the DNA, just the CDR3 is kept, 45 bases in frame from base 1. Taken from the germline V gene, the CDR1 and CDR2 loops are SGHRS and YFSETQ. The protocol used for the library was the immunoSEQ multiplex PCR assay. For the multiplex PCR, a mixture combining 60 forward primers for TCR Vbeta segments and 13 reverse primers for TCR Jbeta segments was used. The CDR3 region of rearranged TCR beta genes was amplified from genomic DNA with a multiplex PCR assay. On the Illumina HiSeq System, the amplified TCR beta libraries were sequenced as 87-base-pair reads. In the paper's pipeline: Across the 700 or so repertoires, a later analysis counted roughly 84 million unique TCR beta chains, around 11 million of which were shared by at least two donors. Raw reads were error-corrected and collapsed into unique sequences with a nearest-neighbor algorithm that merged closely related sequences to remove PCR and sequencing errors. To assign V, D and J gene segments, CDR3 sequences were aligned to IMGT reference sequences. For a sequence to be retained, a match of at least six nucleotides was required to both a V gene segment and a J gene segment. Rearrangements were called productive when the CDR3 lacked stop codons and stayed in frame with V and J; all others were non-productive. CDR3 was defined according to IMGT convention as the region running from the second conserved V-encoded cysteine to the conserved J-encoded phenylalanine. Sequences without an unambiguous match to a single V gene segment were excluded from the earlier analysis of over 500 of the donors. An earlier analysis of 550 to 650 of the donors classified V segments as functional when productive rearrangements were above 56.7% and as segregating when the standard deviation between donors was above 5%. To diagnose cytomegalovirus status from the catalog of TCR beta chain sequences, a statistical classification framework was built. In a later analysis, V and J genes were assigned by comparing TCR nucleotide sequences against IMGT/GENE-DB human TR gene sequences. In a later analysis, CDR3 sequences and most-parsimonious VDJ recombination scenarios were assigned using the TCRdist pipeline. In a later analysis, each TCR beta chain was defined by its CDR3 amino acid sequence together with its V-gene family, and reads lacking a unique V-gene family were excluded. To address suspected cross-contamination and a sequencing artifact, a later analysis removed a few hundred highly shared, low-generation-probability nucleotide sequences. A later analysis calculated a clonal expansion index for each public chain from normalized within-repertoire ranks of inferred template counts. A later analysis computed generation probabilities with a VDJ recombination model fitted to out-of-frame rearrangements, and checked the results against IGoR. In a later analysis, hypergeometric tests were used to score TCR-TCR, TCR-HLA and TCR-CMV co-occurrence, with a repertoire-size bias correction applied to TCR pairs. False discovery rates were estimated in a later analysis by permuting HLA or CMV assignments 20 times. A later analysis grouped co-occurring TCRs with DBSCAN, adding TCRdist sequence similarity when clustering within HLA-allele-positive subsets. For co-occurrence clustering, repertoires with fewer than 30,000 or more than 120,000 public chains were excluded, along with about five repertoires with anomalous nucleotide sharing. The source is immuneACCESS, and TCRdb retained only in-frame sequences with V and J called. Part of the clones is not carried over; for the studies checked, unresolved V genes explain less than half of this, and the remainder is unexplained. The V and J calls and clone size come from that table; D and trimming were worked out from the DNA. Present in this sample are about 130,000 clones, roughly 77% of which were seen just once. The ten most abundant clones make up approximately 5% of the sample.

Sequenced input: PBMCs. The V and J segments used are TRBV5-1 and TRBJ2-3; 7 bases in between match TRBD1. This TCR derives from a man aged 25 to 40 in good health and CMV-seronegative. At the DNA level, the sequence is TGCGCCAGCAGCTTCCGGGACAGTAGGACAGATACGCAGTATTTT. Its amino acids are CASSFRDSRTDTQYF.